This TCR beta chain derives from a study of T cell changes during pregnancy in multiple sclerosis. This CDR3 has 16 amino acids. V was pared by 3 bases and J by 6 bases, with 12 bases of the junction left unmatched. Germline V gives CDR1 SGDLS, CDR2 YYNGEE. The assay was immunoSEQ multiplex PCR, and TCRdb's table has in-frame clones only and misses some. The data hold 35,000 to 40,000 clones, with roughly 90% observed a single time. The chain has TRBV9 and TRBJ2-3, with 8 bases identical to TRBD1. This receptor was obtained from a female donor with multiple sclerosis, enrolled in a pregnancy study. The sample in question was CD8+ T cells from peripheral blood mononuclear cells, obtained in the third trimester of pregnancy. The CDR3 loop reads CASSAPRDRLTDTQYF. The CDR3 DNA reads TGTGCCAGCAGCGCTCCCCGGGACAGGCTTACGGATACGCAGTATTTT. Supplemented by reference TRBV9 and TRBJ2-3, the full variable domain reads DSGVTQTPKHLITATGQRVTLRCSPRSGDLSVYWYQQSLDQGLQFLIQYYNGEERAKGNILERFSAQQFPDLHSELNLSSLELGDSALYFCASSAPRDRLTDTQYFGPGTRLTVL.